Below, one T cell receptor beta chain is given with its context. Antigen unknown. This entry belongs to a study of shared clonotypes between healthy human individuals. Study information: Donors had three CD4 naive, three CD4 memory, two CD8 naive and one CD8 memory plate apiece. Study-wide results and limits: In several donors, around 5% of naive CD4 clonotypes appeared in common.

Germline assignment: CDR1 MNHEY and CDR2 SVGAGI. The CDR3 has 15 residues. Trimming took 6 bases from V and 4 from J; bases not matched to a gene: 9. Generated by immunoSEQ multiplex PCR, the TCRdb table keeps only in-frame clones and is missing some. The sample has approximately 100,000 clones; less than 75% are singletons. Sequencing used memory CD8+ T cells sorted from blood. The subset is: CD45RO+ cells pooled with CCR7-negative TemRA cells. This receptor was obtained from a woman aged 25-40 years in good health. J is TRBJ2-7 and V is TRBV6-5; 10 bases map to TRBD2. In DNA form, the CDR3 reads TGTGCCAGCAGAGACCGAGCGGGAGGGCTGTACGAGCAGTACTTC. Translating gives CASRDRAGGLYEQYF.